Listed here is a single TCR beta chain. The antigen remains undetermined. The CDR3 consists of 14 residues. Germline CDR1 is MNHNS and CDR2 is SASEGT. Trimming removed 6 bases from V and 5 bases from J; junction bases left unmatched: 5. Healthy bone marrow donors made up the donor group. The PCR used 60 Vbeta and 13 Jbeta primers. This table comes from immunoSEQ multiplex PCR, and its TCRdb copy is limited to in-frame clones, with some not included. The table records about 140,000 clones, roughly four fifths of them present only once. The data derive from a study of cytomegalovirus exposure and HLA in healthy donors. Study results and limitations: The study had only CMV serostatus as immune exposure information. Both high specificity and high sensitivity reportedly marked the classifier's diagnosis of cytomegalovirus status.

The chain links TRBV6-1 to TRBJ2-1; TRBD2 matches 9 bases. The sample comprised PBMCs. This receptor was identified in a man younger than 35 in good health and CMV-seropositive. CDR3 protein: CASRVGLADNEQFF. CDR3 sequence (DNA): TGTGCCAGCAGGGTGGGACTAGCTGACAATGAGCAGTTCTTC.